These 24 T cell receptor beta chains came from one sample sequenced in a study of blood T cell repertoires in COVID-19. This table comes from immunoSEQ multiplex PCR, and its TCRdb copy is limited to in-frame clones, with some not included. Among more than 250,000 clones listed, 80% to 90% were seen once. Sequenced sample: PBMCs or T cells enriched from blood (not recorded which). These receptors all stem from a woman aged 18-29 years who had recovered from COVID-19.

This chain joins TRBV7-6 and TRBJ2-7; D unresolved. V gave up 5 bases and J gave up 3 bases, with 14 bases separating them. The CDR3 is 14 residues long. Germline V CDR1 and CDR2: SGHVS, FNYEAQ. This chain's CDR3 is CASSAELSSYEQYF. Here the CDR3 DNA reads TGTGCCAGCAGCGCGGAGTTATCTAGCTACGAGCAGTACTTC. The variable domain in full, with the rest retrieved from reference TRBV7-6 and TRBJ2-7, is GAGVSQSPRYKVTKRGQDVALRCDPISGHVSLYWYRQALGQGPEFLTYFNYEAQQDKSGLPNDRFSAERPEGSISTLTIQRTEQRDSAMYRCASSAELSSYEQYFGPGTRLTVT.

For the CDR3, the DNA is TGTGCCAGCAGCGCGGTCCCAGGGTACCAGCCCCAGCATTTT. As protein: CASSAVPGYQPQHF. This chain links TRBV28 with TRBJ1-5; D might be TRBD1 (5 bases). The CDR3 is 14 residues long. V shed 6 bases and J shed 7 bases, with 16 bases lying between them. Germline CDR1 and CDR2: MDHEN and SYDVKM.

V is TRBV11-1 and J is TRBJ1-2; D unclear. The CDR3 has 16 residues. Germline lookup yields CDR1 SGHAT and CDR2 FQDESV (reference sequence). V lost 0 bases and J lost 6, with 17 bases in between. CDR3 in amino acids: CASSLALTSSADGYTF. The CDR3, as DNA: TGTGCCAGCAGCTTAGCCTTGACAAGCTCCGCAGATGGCTACACCTTC.

V gene TRBV7-9 combines with J gene TRBJ1-2, with 10 positions matching TRBD1. Trimming took 1 base from V and 3 from J; bases not matched to a gene: 5. From germline, CDR1 is SEHNR and CDR2 FQNEAQ (reference sequence). This CDR3 is built from 16 residues. The DNA of the CDR3 is TGTGCCAGCAGCTTAGTAGGACAGGGGGTTTACTATGGCTACACCTTC. It specifies CASSLVGQGVYYGYTF.

The chain is built from TRBV5-1 and TRBJ2-3, with a tentative D call TRBD2 (7 bases). The CDR3 runs 16 residues. V lost 3 bases, J lost 4 bases, and 18 bases lay in between. The germline V gene has CDR1 SGHRS and CDR2 YFSETQ. This chain's CDR3 is CASSWGGLGGADTQYF. CDR3 sequence (DNA): TGCGCCAGCAGCTGGGGGGGCCTAGGCGGAGCAGATACGCAGTATTTT.

The chain employs TRBV5-6 and TRBJ1-3; D gene ambiguous. The CDR3 is made up of 16 amino acids. Germline CDR1 SGHDT, CDR2 YYEEEE. Trimming stripped 4 bases from V and 2 bases from J, with 16 bases between. Written as DNA, the CDR3 is TGTGCCAGCAGCCCGTCCGGCAGGATCACTGGAAACACCATATATTTT. Residues: CASSPSGRITGNTIYF.

The chain has TRBV11-2 and TRBJ1-1; 8 bases are a match to TRBD1. Looked up from germline, CDR1 is SGHAT and CDR2 is FQNNGV. V trimming: 0 bases; J trimming: 10 bases; junction bases outside the gene matches: 4. The CDR3 loop spans 13 amino acids. This CDR3 reads CASSLDRGRRAFF. CDR3 coding DNA: TGTGCCAGCAGCTTAGACAGGGGGCGAAGAGCTTTCTTT.

This sequence joins TRBV7-9 and TRBJ1-2, with 7 positions matching TRBD1. The CDR3 covers 12 residues. V was clipped by 8 bases and J by 5 bases; unmatched bases: 5. CDR1 is SEHNR and CDR2 is FQNEAQ in the germline V gene (reference sequence). As DNA, the CDR3 is TGTGCCAGCCGAACAGGGGTTTATGGCTACACCTTC. Residues: CASRTGVYGYTF.

V is TRBV7-9 and J is TRBJ1-4; 12 bases agree with TRBD1. This CDR3 comprises 18 residues. V lost 4 bases to trimming and J lost 2 bases; unmatched junction nucleotides: 8. Germline CDR1 is SEHNR and CDR2 is FQNEAQ (reference sequence). This CDR3 is CASSSRTGQGATNEKLFF. The CDR3 coding sequence is TGTGCCAGCAGCTCCCGTACGGGACAGGGGGCTACTAATGAAAAACTGTTTTTT.

The chain is built from TRBV6-5 and TRBJ1-2, with a possible D match to TRBD1 (5 bases). V lost 11 bases and J 6 bases, leaving 13 bases between the germline ends. The CDR3 has 11 amino acids. From germline, CDR1 is MNHEY and CDR2 SVGAGI. CDR3 nucleotides: TGTGCCGCCGGGCTAGGGGATGGCTACACCTTC. This translates into CAAGLGDGYTF.

This clone was observed a handful of times. CDR3 sequence: CASSASGGYDTGELFF. The CDR3 coding sequence is TGTGCCAGCAGTGCTAGCGGGGGGTATGACACCGGGGAGCTGTTTTTT. This rearrangement joins TRBV7-6 to TRBJ2-2; 11 positions agree with TRBD2. CDR1 is SGHVS, CDR2 FNYEAQ, per germline. V dropped 6 bases and J dropped 3; count of bases not matched to a gene: 6. This CDR3 region has 16 residues.

V is TRBV9 and J is TRBJ1-6, with 7 positions matching TRBD1. The J segment lost 7 bases and the V segment lost 4 bases, leaving 8 bases of the junction unmatched. The germline V gene has CDR1 SGDLS and CDR2 YYNGEE. The CDR3 is 15 amino acids. The CDR3: CASSTGPGQNSPLHF. The CDR3 region has the DNA TGTGCCAGCAGCACAGGACCGGGACAGAATTCACCCCTCCACTTT.

The chain uses TRBV24-1 and TRBJ1-2, with D maybe TRBD1 (5 bases). Germline-derived CDR1 and CDR2 are KGHDR and SFDVKD. This CDR3 has 13 residues. The V end was cut by 6 bases, the J end by 3 bases, with 10 bases between. The CDR3 DNA reads as TGTGCCACCAGTTTGACAGAGGACTATGGCTACACCTTC. Amino acids: CATSLTEDYGYTF.

This chain links TRBV2 with TRBJ2-2, with 11 nucleotides matching TRBD2. Germline loops: CDR1 SNHLY, CDR2 FYNNEI. There are 17 residues in the CDR3. The V and J ends lost 6 bases and 0 bases, in that order; junction bases with no gene match: 6. The CDR3 sequence is CASRRRLAGTNTGELFF. As DNA, the CDR3 is TGTGCCAGCAGGAGAAGACTAGCGGGGACGAACACCGGGGAGCTGTTTTTT.

DNA for the CDR3: TGTGCCAGTAGTATAGCAGGGCCTGTGAACACTGAAGCTTTCTTT. Protein: CASSIAGPVNTEAFF. The chain has TRBV19 and TRBJ1-1; maybe TRBD1 (5 bases). CDR1 is LNHDA, CDR2 SQIVND, per germline (reference sequence). Trimming left V 1 base short and J 0 bases short, with 9 bases between. The CDR3 is made up of 15 amino acids. The full variable domain, in which reference TRBV19 and TRBJ1-1 provide the parts outside the CDR3, is DGGITQSPKYLFRKEGQNVTLSCEQNLNHDAMYWYRQDPGQGLRLIYYSQIVNDFQKGDIAEGYSVSREKKESFPLTVTSAQKNPTAFYLCASSIAGPVNTEAFFGQGTRLTVV.

About this clone itself: The junction and the germline gene differ at one end; a read error may be behind it. The chain links TRBV7-9 to TRBJ1-5, with D maybe TRBD1 (5 bases). This CDR3 comprises 13 residues. The V gene's germline CDR1 is SEHNR and CDR2 FQNEAQ (reference sequence). The CDR3 DNA follows: TGTGCCAGCACCTTAGGGGAGAATCAGCCCCAGCATTTT. This gives the protein CASTLGENQPQHF.

V is TRBV11-2 and J is TRBJ1-2; D remains unclear. Trimming stripped 7 bases from V and 4 bases from J, with 13 bases between. This CDR3 spans 13 amino acids. Germline values: CDR1 SGHAT, CDR2 FQNNGV. DNA of the CDR3: TGTGCCAGCAACCCCGGAGGCTCCTATGGCTACACCTTC. As protein: CASNPGGSYGYTF.

The CDR3 nucleotides read TGTGCCAGCACCCCGTGGTCCGGGGGGACCCAAGAGACCCAGTACTTC. This translates into CASTPWSGGTQETQYF. The chain joins TRBV5-4 to TRBJ2-5, with 7 positions matching TRBD2. Germline V CDR1 and CDR2: SGHNT, YYREEE (reference sequence). J gave up 1 base and V 6 bases, and 12 bases lay outside the gene matches. There are 16 residues in the CDR3.

In the case of this clone: This CDR3 is also generated by other DNA sequences in the sample. The chain employs TRBV11-2 and TRBJ2-7; D gene unclear. The CDR3 sequence is 11 residues long. The V gene lost 5 bases and the J gene lost 2 bases, with 4 bases spanning the gap. Germline V gene lookup returns CDR1 SGHAT and CDR2 FQNNGV. CDR3 nucleotides: TGTGCCAGCAGCCCCGCCTACGAGCAGTACTTC. Amino acid sequence: CASSPAYEQYF.

The CDR3 sequence: CASSLLFRDTNIIQYF. CDR3 nucleotide sequence: TGCGCCAGCAGCCTCCTCTTCCGGGACACCAACATTATTCAGTACTTC. This chain connects TRBV5-1 to TRBJ2-4; TRBD1 is a possible D gene (6 bases). CDR3 size: 16 residues. Trimming left V 4 bases short and J 10 bases short, with 24 bases between. Germline CDR1 is SGHRS and CDR2 is YFSETQ. The full variable domain, rest sourced from reference TRBV5-1 and TRBJ2-4, is KAGVTQTPRYLIKTRGQQVTLSCSPISGHRSVSWYQQTPGQGLQFLFEYFSETQRNKGNFPGRFSGRQFSNSRSEMNVSTLELGDSALYLCASSLLFRDTNIIQYFGAGTRLSVL.

The chain combines TRBV10-3 with TRBJ1-2; D is ambiguous. In germline, CDR1 is ENHRY, CDR2 SYGVKD. The CDR3 covers 15 residues. With 6 bases removed from V and 0 bases from J, the gap between germline ends came to 14 bases. This CDR3 is CAISHDRDSNYGYTF. CDR3 coding DNA: TGTGCCATCAGCCACGACCGGGATTCTAACTATGGCTACACCTTC.

This clone was seen a single time. V usage is TRBV2 and J usage is TRBJ1-5; 10 nucleotides agree with TRBD1. The trim removed 8 bases at V and 0 bases at J, leaving 1 base unmatched. This CDR3 has 14 amino acids. Germline CDR1 reads SNHLY; CDR2 reads FYNNEI. CDR3 residues: CASGQGVSNQPQHF. The DNA for the CDR3 is TGTGCCAGCGGACAGGGGGTTAGCAATCAGCCCCAGCATTTT.

This clone appeared a single time. V gene TRBV2 combines with J gene TRBJ2-1, with 7 nucleotides matching TRBD1. After removal of 3 bases from V and 4 bases from J, the junction contained 6 bases not matched to a gene. CDR1 is SNHLY, CDR2 FYNNEI, per germline. The CDR3 loop spans 15 amino acids. CDR3: CASSEYAGGYNEQFF. CDR3 sequence (DNA): TGTGCCAGCAGTGAGTATGCAGGGGGTTACAATGAGCAGTTCTTC.

The chain combines TRBV12-3 or TRBV12-4 with TRBJ1-1; D possibly corresponds to TRBD1 (5 bases). V was trimmed by 3 bases and J by 3 bases, leaving 8 bases between them. The CDR3 contains 13 residues. CDR3 coding DNA: TGTGCCAGCAGTTTCAGGGTGGACACTGAAGCTTTCTTT. Amino acids: CASSFRVDTEAFF.